Reported below is one TCR beta chain. This entry belongs to a study of OX40 agonist ivuxolimab in advanced cancers. On the study more broadly: Dose-escalation patients' cancers were hepatocellular carcinoma, melanoma, renal cell or head and neck cancer.

The V and J ends lost 3 bases and 2 bases, in that order; junction bases with no gene match: 3. Germline V gene lookup returns CDR1 MNHNY and CDR2 SVGAGI (reference sequence). The length of the CDR3 is 14 residues. The data were produced by immunoSEQ multiplex PCR, yet TCRdb's version contains in-frame clones alone and is incomplete. The table includes some 87,000 clones, about 93% detected once. The timepoints at which blood was sampled were baseline, cycle 4 day 1, and cycle 7 day 1. This TCR derives from an adult with an advanced solid tumor such as melanoma, head and neck, liver or kidney cancer. This chain uses TRBV6-6 with TRBJ2-7; TRBD1 aligns across 8 bases. The specimen comprised CD4+ or CD8+ T cells sorted from blood, sampled in a trial of the OX40 agonist ivuxolimab. DNA for the CDR3: TGTGCCAGCAGTTATGGACAGGGACCCTACGAGCAGTACTTC. Encoded protein: CASSYGQGPYEQYF.